The T cell receptor beta chain described here comes from a study of molecular identifiers for immune sequencing clone quantification. This clonotype showed up many times. TCRdb re-analysed the PCR reads in MiXCR, keeping a single row per CDR3 protein. The sample comprises more than 450,000 distinct CDR3 sequences, about a fifth of which are singletons, and under 0.85% rests with the top ten. V was clipped by 7 bases and J by 2 bases, with 16 bases between them. This CDR3 has 14 amino acids. Germline V gene lookup returns CDR1 SQVTM and CDR2 ANQGSEA. This receptor was taken from a human donor in good health. Some libraries in this study had Jurkat cell RNA spiked in. The chain recombines TRBV29-1 with TRBJ2-3; D is uncertain. Sequencing was done on a sample of naive CD8+ T cells from blood, with Jurkat cell RNA spiked in. This sample's subset: FACS-sorted CD8+CD4-CCR7+CD45RA+ naive T cells. CDR3 sequence reads: CSGEGSGPTDTQYF. In DNA, the CDR3 is TGCAGCGGGGAAGGGTCCGGGCCCACAGATACGCAGTATTTT.